The 10 T cell receptor beta chains below all came from one sample that was sequenced in a study of blood T cell repertoires in COVID-19. Method: immunoSEQ multiplex PCR; TCRdb's copy keeps in-frame clones and lacks some. The top ten clones hold 3% to 3.5% of a sample with 200,000 to 250,000 clones, around nine tenths of them seen once. Input material: peripheral blood. The receptors originated from a man aged 18 to 35 with active or convalescent COVID-19.

This clone was seen a few times. This chain joins TRBV27 and TRBJ1-6; TRBD1 matches 7 bases. The germline V gene has CDR1 MNHEY and CDR2 SMNVEV (reference sequence). This CDR3 region has 14 residues. V was clipped by 7 bases and J by 6 bases; unmatched bases: 6. In DNA form, the CDR3 reads TGTGCCAGCAAAACGACAGGGACTAATTCACCCCTCCACTTT. This sequence encodes CASKTTGTNSPLHF.

The rearrangement links TRBV29-1 to TRBJ1-1; 7 nucleotides line up with TRBD1. This CDR3 is built from 12 residues. V trimming: 5 bases; J trimming: 3 bases; junction bases outside the gene matches: 3. The germline V gene encodes CDR1 SQVTM and CDR2 ANQGSEA. CDR3: CSVRQGHTEAFF. Written as DNA, the CDR3 is TGCAGCGTTCGACAGGGTCACACTGAAGCTTTCTTT.

Here the CDR3 DNA reads TGTGCCACCTTTCAGCCAGGGGACACTGAAGCTTTCTTT. Translating gives CATFQPGDTEAFF. This chain links TRBV19 with TRBJ1-1, with D possibly matching TRBD1 (6 bases). Germline loops: CDR1 LNHDA, CDR2 SQIVND (reference sequence). CDR3 size: 13 residues. Trimming shortened V by 10 bases and J by 3 bases, and 15 bases separated the two germline ends.

Here the CDR3 DNA reads TGTGCCAGCAGCGTCGGACAGACCAATCAGCCCCAGCATTTT. Protein sequence: CASSVGQTNQPQHF. The chain links TRBV9 to TRBJ1-5, with D tentatively TRBD1 (6 bases). This CDR3 has 14 residues. V was pared by 2 bases and J by 3 bases, with 9 bases between. Germline CDR1 reads SGDLS; CDR2 reads YYNGEE.

The chain recombines TRBV4-3 with TRBJ2-1; 13 nucleotides match TRBD2. V was pared by 0 bases and J by 7 bases, with 6 bases of the junction left unmatched. The CDR3 is made up of 17 amino acids. Germline-derived CDR1 and CDR2 are LGHNA and YSLEER. The CDR3 DNA reads TGCGCCAGCAGCCAAGAAGGGAGGACTAGCGGGAGTAATGAGCAGTTCTTC. It yields the protein CASSQEGRTSGSNEQFF.

The chain carries TRBV7-9 and TRBJ2-7, with D possibly TRBD2 on 6 matching bases. Trimming cost V 3 bases and J 2 bases, with 11 bases left between them. Per the germline V gene, CDR1 is SEHNR and CDR2 is FQNEAQ (reference sequence). The CDR3 has 14 amino acids. The CDR3 DNA follows: TGTGCCAGCAGCTTCCTAGCGACTACCTACGAGCAGTACTTC. Translated: CASSFLATTYEQYF. The full variable domain, in which reference TRBV7-9 and TRBJ2-7 provide the parts outside the CDR3, is DTGVSQNPRHKITKRGQNVTFRCDPISEHNRLYWYRQTLGQGPEFLTYFQNEAQLEKSRLLSDRFSAERPKGSFSTLEIQRTEQGDSAMYLCASSFLATTYEQYFGPGTRLTVT.

J is TRBJ1-1 and V is TRBV18; 7 bases align to TRBD1. The CDR3 length is 14 residues. V lost 5 bases to trimming and J lost 0 bases; unmatched junction nucleotides: 3. The germline V gene encodes CDR1 KGHSH and CDR2 LQKENI. CDR3 sequence reads: CASSTDRVNTEAFF. CDR3 sequence (DNA): TGTGCCAGCTCAACTGACAGGGTGAACACTGAAGCTTTCTTT.

On this clone: The sample holds other DNA sequences that translate to the same CDR3. The rearrangement joins TRBV6-5 to TRBJ1-3; D ambiguous. The germline V and J ends were trimmed by 2 bases and 0 bases, with 5 bases remaining between them. CDR1 MNHEY and CDR2 SVGAGI come from the germline V gene. The CDR3 totals 14 residues. The CDR3 protein is CASSYLSSGNTIYF. The CDR3 DNA reads TGTGCCAGCAGTTACCTCAGCTCTGGAAACACCATATATTTT.

The rearrangement links TRBV27 to TRBJ2-6, with D possibly being TRBD1 (6 bases). This CDR3 region has 18 residues. Trimming left V 0 bases short and J 0 bases short, with 12 bases between. CDR1 is MNHEY and CDR2 is SMNVEV in the germline V gene (reference sequence). CDR3 DNA sequence: TGTGCCAGCAGTTTATCGGGGCAGGGGCCCTCTGGGGCCAACGTCCTGACTTTC. Amino acid sequence: CASSLSGQGPSGANVLTF.

This sequence joins TRBV9 and TRBJ2-7; 11 nucleotides match TRBD2. Germline CDR1 SGDLS, CDR2 YYNGEE. V dropped 8 bases and J dropped 5; count of bases not matched to a gene: 18. The CDR3 is made up of 17 amino acids. CDR3: CASSPSGRLQKGDEQYF. The DNA for the CDR3 is TGTGCCAGTTCACCTAGCGGGAGGCTACAAAAGGGCGACGAGCAGTACTTC.